The 8 T cell receptor beta chains listed next were all sequenced from one sample in a study of T cells after yellow fever vaccination (dated by TCRdb to the late 2010s). Library construction relied on 5' RACE. Sequencer: Illumina NovaSeq 6000. TCRdb reanalyzed the raw reads on its own, using fastp at Q25 for trimming and MiXCR for clone calling, and kept in-frame beta chains. Entries that share a CDR3 protein sequence are merged under the most common genes and DNA. This sample is represented by 300,000 to 350,000 distinct CDR3 sequences; around 4.4% of them were singletons. The top ten hold approximately 19% of the sample. What the treatment or condition label conveys for this sample: live attenuated yellow fever vaccine strain. The source was PBMCs, collected 15 days after the yellow fever booster vaccination. These receptors originate from a young man who received the YFV17D yellow fever vaccine.

This clonotype was detected a few times. The chain recombines TRBV19 with TRBJ1-5; D is unclear. Germline V gives CDR1 LNHDA, CDR2 SQIVND (reference sequence). CDR3 length: 15 amino acids. The V gene lost 6 bases and the J gene lost 0 bases, with 12 bases spanning the gap. The CDR3 here is CASSFGVYSNQPQHF. The CDR3 coding sequence is TGTGCCAGTAGCTTCGGCGTCTATAGCAATCAGCCCCAGCATTTT.

This clonotype was counted only a few times. V and J are TRBV11-1 and TRBJ2-5; 10 nucleotides line up with TRBD1. Trimming took 5 bases from V and 5 from J; bases not matched to a gene: 11. CDR3 length: 16 amino acids. Germline V lookup: CDR1 SGHAT, CDR2 FQDESV (reference sequence). The chain's CDR3 is CASSLRQTGGAETQYF. The CDR3 bases are TGTGCCAGCAGCCTGCGTCAGACAGGGGGCGCGGAGACCCAGTACTTC.

The chain employs TRBV4-1 and TRBJ2-2, with a tentative D call TRBD1 (6 bases). This CDR3 region has 16 residues. Germline CDR1 and CDR2: MGHRA and YSYEKL. Trimming shortened V by 2 bases and J by 3 bases, and 13 bases separated the two germline ends. CDR3 sequence reads: CASSQLGTKDTGELFF. For the CDR3, the DNA is TGCGCCAGCAGCCAATTAGGGACAAAGGACACCGGGGAGCTGTTTTTT.

This clonotype was found a few times. The rearrangement joins TRBV4-3 to TRBJ1-1; D may be TRBD1 (6 bases). Germline lookup yields CDR1 LGHNA and CDR2 YSLEER. The CDR3 runs to 14 residues. The V end lost 7 bases, the J end lost 5 bases, and 17 bases lay between the germline ends. This CDR3 is CASTWGPQGTEAFF. DNA of the CDR3: TGCGCCAGCACCTGGGGGCCCCAGGGGACTGAAGCTTTCTTT.

Many counts were recorded for this clonotype. The chain uses TRBV4-2 and TRBJ2-5; D call uncertain. V lost 0 bases to trimming and J lost 4 bases, with 12 bases between them. Germline CDR1 LGHNA, CDR2 YNFKEQ. CDR3 size: 15 residues. DNA of the CDR3: TGTGCCAGCAGCCAAGATCTAACGGTTCCAGAGACCCAGTACTTC. Translating gives CASSQDLTVPETQYF.

V gene TRBV6-2 or TRBV6-3 combines with J gene TRBJ2-2, with 13 bases aligning to TRBD2. Looked up from germline, CDR1 is MNHEY and CDR2 is SVGEGT. There are 14 residues in the CDR3. With V trimmed by 8 bases and J by 5 bases, 2 bases remained unmatched. CDR3 in amino acids: CASGGLAGTGELFF. CDR3 sequence (DNA): TGTGCCAGCGGGGGACTAGCGGGGACCGGGGAGCTGTTTTTT.

This clonotype appeared a few times. The CDR3 sequence is CASSLALWTLNQETQYF. CDR3 bases: TGTGCCAGCAGCTTAGCGTTGTGGACTCTAAATCAAGAGACCCAGTACTTC. This chain joins TRBV7-2 and TRBJ2-5; a possible D gene is TRBD2 (5 bases). This CDR3 is built from 17 residues. V was shortened by 0 bases and J by 2 bases, with 16 bases between the two germline ends. In germline, CDR1 is SGHTA, CDR2 FQGNSA.

V gene TRBV12-3 or TRBV12-4 combines with J gene TRBJ1-6, with a possible D match to TRBD1 (6 bases). Trimming removed 5 bases from V and 7 bases from J, with 15 bases in between. This CDR3 contains 15 residues. The CDR3 region has the DNA TGTGCCAGCAGTCTCTTAGGGACAAAAAATTCACCCCTCCACTTT. Encoded protein: CASSLLGTKNSPLHF.